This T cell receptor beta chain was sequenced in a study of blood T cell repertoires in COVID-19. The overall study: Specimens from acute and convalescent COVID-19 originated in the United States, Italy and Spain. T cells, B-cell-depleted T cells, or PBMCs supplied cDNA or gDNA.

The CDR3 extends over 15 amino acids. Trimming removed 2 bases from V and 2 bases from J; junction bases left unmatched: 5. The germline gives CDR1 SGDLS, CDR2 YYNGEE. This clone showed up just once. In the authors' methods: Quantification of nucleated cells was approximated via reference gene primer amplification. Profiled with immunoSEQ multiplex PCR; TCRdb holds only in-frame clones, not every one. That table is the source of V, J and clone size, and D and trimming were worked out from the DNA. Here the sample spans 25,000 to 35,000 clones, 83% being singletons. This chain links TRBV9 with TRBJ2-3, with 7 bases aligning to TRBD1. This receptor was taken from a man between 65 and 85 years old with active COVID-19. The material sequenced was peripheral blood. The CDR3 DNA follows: TGTGCCAGCAGCGTGGGACAGACAAACACAGATACGCAGTATTTT. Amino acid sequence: CASSVGQTNTDTQYF.